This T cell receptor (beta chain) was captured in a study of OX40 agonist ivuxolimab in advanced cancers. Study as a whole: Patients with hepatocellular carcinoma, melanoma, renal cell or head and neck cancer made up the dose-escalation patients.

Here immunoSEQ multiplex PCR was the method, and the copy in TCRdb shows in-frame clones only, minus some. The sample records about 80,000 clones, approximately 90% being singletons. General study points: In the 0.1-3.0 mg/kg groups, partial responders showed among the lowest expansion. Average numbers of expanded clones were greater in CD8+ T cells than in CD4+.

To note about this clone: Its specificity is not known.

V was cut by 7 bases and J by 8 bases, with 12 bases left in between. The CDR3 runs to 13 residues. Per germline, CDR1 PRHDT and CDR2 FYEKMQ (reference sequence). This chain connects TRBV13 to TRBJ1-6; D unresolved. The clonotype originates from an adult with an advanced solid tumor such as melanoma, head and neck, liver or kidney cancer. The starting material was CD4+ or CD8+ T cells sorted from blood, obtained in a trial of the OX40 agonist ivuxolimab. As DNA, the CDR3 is TGTGCCAGCATCCAAAATGGAGATTCACCCCTCCACTTT. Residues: CASIQNGDSPLHF.